This section outlines one T cell receptor (beta chain) sequence together with its context. Its antigen is still unknown. This entry comes from a study of response to subunit inactivated influenza vaccine. Whole-study results and caveats: Few additional T cells are recruited per seasonal influenza vaccination, authors suggested.

The CDR3 contains 16 residues. Germline assignment: CDR1 SGHRS and CDR2 YFSETQ. V was trimmed by 0 bases and J by 0 bases, leaving 11 bases between them. TCRdb re-called the RT-PCR reads through MiXCR, storing one row per CDR3 protein. This table holds hundreds of thousands of distinct CDR3 sequences, 15% to 20% found once. This TCR was recovered from a man aged 50-59 years who received an inactivated influenza vaccine. The source material was PBMCs from blood, sampled around 5 days after vaccination. The V and J genes are TRBV5-1 and TRBJ2-3, with unresolved D. The CDR3 sequence is CASSLAAGTSTDTQYF. As DNA, the CDR3 is TGCGCCAGCAGCTTGGCTGCAGGAACTAGCACAGATACGCAGTATTTT.